These T cell receptor beta chains were read from a single sample in a study of cytomegalovirus exposure and HLA in healthy donors. Using immunoSEQ multiplex PCR, the repertoire was profiled, and TCRdb retains in-frame clones only, with some absent. The table lists 110,000 or so clones, around three quarters of them singletons. Material: PBMCs. The receptors originated from a man between 18 and 29 years old in good health and CMV-seropositive. CDR3s include the opening cysteine and the closing phenylalanine or tryptophan. D genes are given only for firm matches. Size is omitted from some rows. Given values are once, few, many or a class for expanded clones.

TRBJ2-3,TRBD2,-,TRBV2,CASVGTRLTDTQYF,TGTGCCAGCGTAGGGACTAGGCTCACAGATACGCAGTATTTT
TRBJ1-4,TRBD1,-,TRBV6-1,CASSEAYTGGGEKLFF,TGTGCCAGCAGTGAAGCGTATACAGGGGGAGGTGAAAAACTGTTTTTT
TRBJ2-7,TRBD1,-,TRBV6-5,CASSPGQGSLVLYF,TGTGCCAGCAGTCCCGGACAGGGCTCCTTAGTTCTGTACTTC
TRBJ1-2,-,few,TRBV7-2,CASNYGDGYGYTF,TGTGCCAGCAACTACGGGGATGGTTATGGCTACACCTTC
TRBJ2-3,TRBD2,-,TRBV7-8,CASSYPGTSGRFSTDTQYF,TGTGCCAGCAGCTACCCCGGGACTAGCGGGAGGTTTAGCACAGATACGCAGTATTTT
TRBJ2-1,-,-,TRBV6-5,CASSYPTGNNEQFF,TGTGCCAGCAGTTACCCGACAGGAAACAATGAGCAGTTCTTC
TRBJ1-1,-,-,TRBV13,CASSLTQTNTEAFF,TGTGCCAGCAGCTTAACGCAGACTAACACTGAAGCTTTCTTT
TRBJ1-1,-,-,TRBV4-1,CASSPYSGNTEAFF,TGCGCCAGCAGCCCCTACTCAGGGAACACTGAAGCTTTCTTT
TRBJ1-1,-,-,TRBV6-5,CASRDNGANTEAFF,TGTGCCAGCAGGGATAATGGAGCGAACACTGAAGCTTTCTTT
TRBJ1-4,-,-,TRBV7-2,CASSRPPGGEWKLFF,TGTGCCAGCAGCAGACCACCCGGGGGGGAGTGGAAACTGTTTTTT
TRBJ1-1,TRBD1,few,TRBV6-5,CASRPGTGEAFF,TGTGCCAGCCGCCCCGGGACAGGTGAAGCTTTCTTT
TRBJ1-3,-,-,TRBV20-1,CSAGGLRTIYF,TGCAGTGCTGGCGGACTCCGTACCATATATTTT
TRBJ1-1,-,few,TRBV28,CASSFGGGEAFF,TGTGCCAGCAGTTTCGGTGGAGGGGAAGCTTTCTTT
TRBJ2-2,TRBD2,few,TRBV5-1,CASSREGRNTGELFF,TGCGCCAGCAGCCGGGAGGGGAGGAACACCGGGGAGCTGTTTTTT
TRBJ2-7,TRBD1,-,TRBV6-5,CASSYSRDRGNKYF,TGTGCCAGCAGTTACTCCAGGGACAGGGGGAATAAGTACTTC
TRBJ1-5,-,-,TRBV6-1,CASRGHFNQPQHF,TGTGCCAGCAGAGGACATTTTAATCAGCCCCAGCATTTT
TRBJ1-1,TRBD1,few,TRBV28,CASSPGQISSAEAFF,TGTGCCAGCAGCCCGGGACAGATAAGTTCGGCTGAAGCTTTCTTT
TRBJ1-5,-,-,TRBV4-1,CASSQDRFGNQPQHF,TGCGCCAGCAGCCAAGACAGATTTGGCAATCAGCCCCAGCATTTT
TRBJ1-1,-,-,TRBV15,CATSRGEGTEAFF,TGTGCCACCAGCAGAGGAGAGGGAACTGAAGCTTTCTTT
TRBJ1-2,-,-,TRBV7-8,CASSSSGEAHSGYTF,TGTGCCAGCAGCTCCTCCGGGGAGGCCCATTCTGGCTACACCTTC
TRBJ2-2,TRBD2,-,TRBV11-3,CASSLAGGLSGELFF,TGTGCCAGCAGCCTAGCGGGAGGGCTGTCGGGGGAGCTGTTTTTT
TRBJ1-6,TRBD1,few,TRBV7-9,CASSARQGYRSPLHF,TGTGCCAGCAGCGCCAGACAGGGTTACCGATCACCCCTCCACTTT
TRBJ1-2,TRBD1,few,TRBV10-3,CAISVQGARYGYTF,TGTGCCATCAGTGTACAGGGGGCAAGGTATGGCTACACCTTC
TRBJ2-1,TRBD2,once,TRBV9,CASSPRASGGNEQFF,TGTGCCAGCAGCCCCCGGGCTAGCGGGGGTAATGAGCAGTTCTTC
TRBJ2-7,-,few,TRBV5-4,CASRDGGGPYEQYF,TGTGCCAGCCGCGATGGAGGGGGCCCCTACGAGCAGTACTTC
TRBJ2-7,TRBD1,-,TRBV5-5,CASSLAWTGNSYEQYF,TGTGCCAGCAGCTTGGCTTGGACAGGGAACTCCTACGAGCAGTACTTC
TRBJ1-5,TRBD1,-,TRBV6-1,CASSGLKGGHQPQHF,TGTGCCAGCAGTGGGTTGAAAGGGGGCCACCAGCCCCAGCATTTT
TRBJ2-5,TRBD2,-,TRBV7-2,CASSVPGLAEETQYF,TGTGCCAGCAGCGTGCCGGGACTAGCAGAAGAGACCCAGTACTTC
TRBJ2-5,-,-,TRBV29-1,CSVVFSQETQYF,TGCAGCGTTGTATTCAGTCAAGAGACCCAGTACTTC